The following is a TCR beta chain sequence with its context. Antigen: not known. The assay was immunoSEQ multiplex PCR, and TCRdb's table has in-frame clones only and misses some. The sample records over 3,500 clones, roughly nine tenths being singletons. Germline CDR1 and CDR2: MDHEN and SYDVKM. The junction had 8 bases not matched to a gene; V was cut back by 8 bases and J by 1 base. This CDR3 has 14 residues. This entry comes from a study of immune evolution from preneoplasia to lung adenocarcinoma. Findings of the study overall: Clonality was highest in normal lung, lower in later-stage lesions apparently.

Patient tissue came from resections in Japan or China, 2014–2017. H&E slides confirmed each diagnosis, reviewed by two pathologists independently. This receptor was obtained from a person aged 45 to 59 with lung adenocarcinoma. The chain couples TRBV28 to TRBJ2-7; 7 bases align to TRBD2. The sample comprised FFPE invasive lung adenocarcinoma tissue. CDR3: CASVQERDSYEQYF. CDR3 coding DNA: TGTGCCAGCGTCCAGGAGCGGGATTCCTACGAGCAGTACTTC. The full variable domain, its missing parts supplied by reference TRBV28 and TRBJ2-7, is DVKVTQSSRYLVKRTGEKVFLECVQDMDHENMFWYRQDPGLGLRLIYFSYDVKMKEKGDIPEGYSVSREKKERFSLILESASTNQTSMYLCASVQERDSYEQYFGPGTRLTVT.